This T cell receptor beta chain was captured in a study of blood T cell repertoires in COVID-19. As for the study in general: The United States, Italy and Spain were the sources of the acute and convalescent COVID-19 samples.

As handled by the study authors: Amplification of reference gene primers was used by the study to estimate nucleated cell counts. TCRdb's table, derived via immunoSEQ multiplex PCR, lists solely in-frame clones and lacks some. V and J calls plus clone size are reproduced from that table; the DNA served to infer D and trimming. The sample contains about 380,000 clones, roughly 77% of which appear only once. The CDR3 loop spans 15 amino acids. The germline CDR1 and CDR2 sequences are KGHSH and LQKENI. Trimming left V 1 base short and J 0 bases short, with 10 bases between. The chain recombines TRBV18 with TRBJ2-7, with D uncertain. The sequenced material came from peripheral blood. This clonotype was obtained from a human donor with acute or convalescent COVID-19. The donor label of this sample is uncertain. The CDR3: CASSPRANSSYEQYF. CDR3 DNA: TGTGCCAGCTCACCACGGGCCAATAGCTCCTACGAGCAGTACTTC.